Listed below are T cell receptor beta chains from one sample, sequenced in a study of cytomegalovirus exposure and HLA in healthy donors. The protocol was immunoSEQ multiplex PCR, while the TCRdb copy is restricted to in-frame clones and leaves out a portion. This sample has more than 65,000 clones; 79% occur once, and the top ten carry about 20%. Specimen: PBMCs. These receptors all come from a woman aged 40-49 years in good health and CMV-seropositive. Each CDR3 is given with its conserved first and last residue. A D gene is named only where the DNA matches it firmly. The size entry is marked missing in some rows and otherwise reads once, few, many or a size class.

v_call	j_call	d_call	clone_size	cdr3_nt	cdr3_aa
TRBV6-1	TRBJ1-2	-	-	TGTGCCAGCAGTGTTAAGGGGTTGAACGGCTACACCTTC	CASSVKGLNGYTF
TRBV19	TRBJ1-2	-	few	TGTGCCAGTAGTTCATGGGGGGGACAAGGCAACTATGGCTACACCTTC	CASSSWGGQGNYGYTF
TRBV6-1	TRBJ2-2	-	-	TGTGCCAGCAGCGACCGGGTTACCGGGGAGCTGTTTTTT	CASSDRVTGELFF
TRBV29-1	TRBJ1-5	-	-	TGCAGCGTTGCTGGGCAGAGCAATCAGCCCCAGCATTTT	CSVAGQSNQPQHF
TRBV21-1	TRBJ1-5	-	-	TGTGCCAGCAGCAAAGCTTGGTTACTAAGCAATCAGCCCCAGCATTTT	CASSKAWLLSNQPQHF
TRBV7-2	TRBJ2-1	-	-	TGTGCCAGCAGTAAGAGTAGGGGGTCCTACAATGAGCAGTTCTTC	CASSKSRGSYNEQFF
TRBV5-1	TRBJ2-1	TRBD2	-	TGCGCCAGCAGCCGAGCGGGGGGCCTAGATGAGCAGTTCTTC	CASSRAGGLDEQFF
TRBV15	TRBJ2-1	TRBD2	-	TGTGCCACCAGCCCTACTAGGGCTAGCGGCTACATTGAGCAGTTCTTC	CATSPTRASGYIEQFF
TRBV6-1	TRBJ2-2	TRBD1	-	TGTGCCAGCAGGATAGGGGGCATCACCACCGGGGAGCTGTTTTTT	CASRIGGITTGELFF
TRBV4-2	TRBJ2-7	TRBD1	-	TGTGCCAGCAGCCAAGAAATACGGGACAGCCGTTGGTACGAGCAGTACTTC	CASSQEIRDSRWYEQYF
TRBV7-2	TRBJ2-5	-	-	TGTGCCAGCAGCTCATCGCTAGCGCCCCAAGAGACCCAGTACTTC	CASSSSLAPQETQYF
TRBV6-6	TRBJ1-2	-	-	TGTGCCAGCAGTCAACAGTCCCGGGACACGAATGGCTACACCTTC	CASSQQSRDTNGYTF
TRBV6-5	TRBJ2-7	-	-	TGTGCCAGCAGTAAAACAGCCTTGAACGAGCAGTACTTC	CASSKTALNEQYF
TRBV5-1	TRBJ2-3	TRBD2	-	TGCGCCAGCAGCTTGACGGGACTAGCGGGGGGGGCGGACACAGATACGCAGTATTTT	CASSLTGLAGGADTDTQYF
TRBV5-6	TRBJ2-5	-	few	TGTGCCAGCAGCCCGACAGATCAAGAGACCCAGTACTTC	CASSPTDQETQYF
TRBV27	TRBJ2-7	TRBD1	-	TGTGCCAGCAGACCGTTGGGACAGCGGGAGCAGTACTTC	CASRPLGQREQYF
TRBV6-1	TRBJ2-4	TRBD1	-	TGTGCCAGCAGTGAGGATGGAGGGACAGGGGTAATCTCGAACATTCAGTACTTC	CASSEDGGTGVISNIQYF
TRBV5-1	TRBJ1-1	TRBD1	-	TGCGCCAGCAGCTCGACAGGGAGGACTGAAGCTTTCTTT	CASSSTGRTEAFF
TRBV2	TRBJ1-5	-	-	TGTGCCAGCAGTCCCAACTTGGGGGCAAGCAATCAGCCCCAGCATTTT	CASSPNLGASNQPQHF
TRBV7-3	TRBJ1-1	TRBD1	-	TGTGCCAGCAGCGAACAGGGGACCTCCCCTGAAGCTTTCTTT	CASSEQGTSPEAFF
TRBV19	TRBJ1-2	TRBD1	few	TGTGCCAGTAGTATAGCGCGTTCGACAGGGCGGCGGGGCTACACCTTC	CASSIARSTGRRGYTF
TRBV10-3	TRBJ1-1	-	few	TGTGCCATCAGTGAGCAGAACACTGAAGCTTTCTTT	CAISEQNTEAFF
TRBV20-1	TRBJ1-1	-	-	TGCAGTGCAACCGACAGGACTGAAGCTTTCTTT	CSATDRTEAFF
TRBV29-1	TRBJ2-7	-	-	TGCAGCGTTTCACAGGGAGACTCCTACGAGCAGTACTTC	CSVSQGDSYEQYF
TRBV5-6	TRBJ2-7	TRBD2	-	TGTGCCAGCAGCATTCTAGCGGGATCCTACGAGCAGTACTTC	CASSILAGSYEQYF
TRBV7-9	TRBJ2-5	-	-	TGTGCCAGCAGTCGCACTCCGGGACTGCAAGAGACCCAGTACTTC	CASSRTPGLQETQYF
TRBV5-8	TRBJ1-5	-	-	TGTGCCAGCAGCGCACAGGGTATTGGCAATCAGCCCCAGCATTTT	CASSAQGIGNQPQHF
TRBV5-1	TRBJ1-2	-	once	TGCGCCAGCAGCCGACAGACTAACTATGGCTACACCTTC	CASSRQTNYGYTF
TRBV6-1	TRBJ1-2	-	-	TGTGCCAGCTCCCTACTCCCGGGGGATGGCTACACCTTC	CASSLLPGDGYTF
TRBV7-8	TRBJ1-2	-	-	TGTGCCAGCAGCTTAGGGTTTGGGGACATGGCATATGGCTACACCTTC	CASSLGFGDMAYGYTF
TRBV4-1	TRBJ1-6	TRBD1	once	TGCGCCAGCAGCCAAGCAGACCGGACAGGGGGCGTTGGACGTCCCCTCCACTTT	CASSQADRTGGVGRPLHF
TRBV7-9	TRBJ2-5	TRBD2	-	TGTGCCAGCAGCTTAGCTCTAGCGGGGTTGGAGACCCAGTACTTC	CASSLALAGLETQYF
TRBV28	TRBJ2-7	-	few	TGTGCCAGCAGTTTATCCCCGACAGCACAATCCTACGAGCAGTACTTC	CASSLSPTAQSYEQYF
TRBV28	TRBJ1-1	-	-	TGTGCCAGTGCCTATGTGAACACTGAAGCTTTCTTT	CASAYVNTEAFF
TRBV2	TRBJ1-1	TRBD1	-	TGTGCCAGCAGTGAAAGAGGAGTTTGGGGGACAGACCGGGGCACTGAAGCTTTCTTT	CASSERGVWGTDRGTEAFF
TRBV6-5	TRBJ1-5	TRBD1	once	TGTGCCAGCAGTTTGACAGGGGAACAGCCCCAGCATTTT	CASSLTGEQPQHF
TRBV4-1	TRBJ1-2	-	once	TGCGCCAGCAGCCAAGGTTTTTTTCGGCAACACTACGACTATGGCTACACCTTC	CASSQGFFRQHYDYGYTF
TRBV19	TRBJ1-1	-	-	TGTGCCAGTATGGGGCGGGGGCGGAACACTGAAGCTTTCTTT	CASMGRGRNTEAFF
TRBV19	TRBJ2-5	TRBD2	once	TGTGCCAGTAGTATAGGGGGAGCGGGAGAAACGGAGACCCAGTACTTC	CASSIGGAGETETQYF
TRBV30	TRBJ2-1	TRBD2	few	TGTGCCTGGAGTACGGGACTAGCGGGAGGCCCCTACAATGAGCAGTTCTTC	CAWSTGLAGGPYNEQFF
TRBV6-1	TRBJ2-3	-	once	TGTGCCAGCCCTGAGGAGAACACAGATACGCAGTATTTT	CASPEENTDTQYF
TRBV6-5	TRBJ1-1	-	-	TGTGCCAGCAGTTACTTCCAGGGCCCGTCTGAAGCTTTCTTT	CASSYFQGPSEAFF
TRBV2	TRBJ2-7	-	-	TGTGCCAGCAGTGATCGGAGGCCCCCGGCCTACGAGCAGTACTTC	CASSDRRPPAYEQYF
TRBV7-2	TRBJ2-1	TRBD1	-	TGTGCCAGCAGCTGGGGGGACAGGGGGCGCGTTGGCAATGAGCAGTTCTTC	CASSWGDRGRVGNEQFF
TRBV19	TRBJ1-4	TRBD1	-	TGTGCCAGTAGGAACCAGGGGGCCCTAAATGAAAAACTGTTTTTT	CASRNQGALNEKLFF
TRBV7-6	TRBJ1-6	-	-	TGTGCCAGCAGCGAGAGGACTGCGAACTATAATTCACCCCTCCACTTT	CASSERTANYNSPLHF
TRBV15	TRBJ1-4	TRBD1	-	TGTGCCACCAGCAGAGATGCGTCCGGGACAGGGGCCTCGGGGTCGTTTTTT	CATSRDASGTGASGSFF
TRBV5-1	TRBJ2-7	-	-	TGCGCCAGCAATCAGGGCGGAAGCTCCTACGAGCAGTACTTC	CASNQGGSSYEQYF
TRBV4-1	TRBJ2-7	TRBD2	-	TGCGCCAGCAGCCCGGCGGGAGGTATCTACGAGCAGTACTTC	CASSPAGGIYEQYF
TRBV5-6	TRBJ2-1	-	-	TGTGCCAGCAGCTTGTTGAGGAGCTCCTACAATGAGCAGTTCTTC	CASSLLRSSYNEQFF